One sample yielded the 14 T cell receptor beta chains listed below, sequenced in a study of T cell clonotyping in hematopoietic cell transplantation. Data came from immunoSEQ multiplex PCR; TCRdb stores just in-frame clones and leaves some out. In the table there are roughly 48,000 clones, roughly 80% of which are singletons. Time point denoted: recipient sample about 28 days before transplant, after cytoreduction. Source: peripheral blood mononuclear cells, taken before stem cell transplant. The source is a man aged 55 to 70 with myelodysplastic syndrome. Some clones in this sample may be carry-over from other donors' samples.

The rearrangement links TRBV11-1 to TRBJ2-7; D tentatively reads TRBD1 or TRBD2 (6 bases each). V was cut by 3 bases and J by 3 bases, with 12 bases left in between. The CDR3 loop spans 14 amino acids. Germline V lookup: CDR1 SGHAT, CDR2 FQDESV (reference sequence). The CDR3 region is CASSFSGQIYEQYF. The CDR3 DNA reads TGTGCCAGCAGCTTTAGCGGACAGATCTACGAGCAGTACTTC.

This clone showed up just a few times. J is TRBJ2-5 and V is TRBV7-3; D possibly uses TRBD1 or TRBD2 (6 bases each). The CDR3 is 13 amino acids. V gave up 5 bases and J gave up 4 bases, with 11 bases separating them. CDR1 and CDR2 (germline): SGHTA, FQGTGA. DNA for the CDR3: TGTGCCAGCAGCAGACAGGAGGGAGAGACCCAGTACTTC. As protein: CASSRQEGETQYF.

The CDR3 loop reads CASSPNTPGGQETQYF. CDR3 nucleotides: TGTGCCAGCTCACCAAATACGCCAGGGGGCCAAGAGACCCAGTACTTC. V gene TRBV18 combines with J gene TRBJ2-5; TRBD1 agrees at 7 bases. Germline CDR1 KGHSH, CDR2 LQKENI. The CDR3 has 16 residues. Trimming cost V 2 bases and J 1 base; bases outside gene matches: 7.

This sequence joins TRBV27 and TRBJ1-6; tentatively, D is TRBD1 (6 bases). Germline CDR1 reads MNHEY; CDR2 reads SMNVEV (reference sequence). V shed 5 bases and J shed 10 bases, with 12 bases lying between them. The CDR3 length is 13 residues. The CDR3 DNA reads TGTGCCAGCAGTCCCATCAGGGGCTCACCCCTCCACTTT. It is translated as CASSPIRGSPLHF.

This sequence joins TRBV7-6 and TRBJ2-1; D could derive from TRBD1 or TRBD2 (5 bases each). The CDR3 loop spans 15 amino acids. Trimming pared 2 bases from V and 3 bases from J, leaving 11 bases between. Germline values: CDR1 SGHVS, CDR2 FNYEAQ. The CDR3 DNA is TGTGCCAGCAGCTTACTCGGGACCGACTACAATGAGCAGTTCTTC. Translation: CASSLLGTDYNEQFF.

The chain uses TRBV6-5 and TRBJ2-7; TRBD1 is a possible D gene (6 bases). CDR3 length equals 13 residues. Germline CDR1 and CDR2: MNHEY and SVGAGI. Trimming shortened V by 6 bases and J by 6 bases, and 15 bases separated the two germline ends. CDR3 sequence (DNA): TGTGCCAGCAGCCCAGGGGCCTACGGCGAGCAGTACTTC. This translates into CASSPGAYGEQYF.

Worth noting for this clone: Its ends do not fully match the called genes, so a read error is possible. V gene TRBV4-1 combines with J gene TRBJ1-4, with a possible D match to TRBD1 (6 bases). This CDR3 is 15 amino acids long. CDR1 is MGHRA, CDR2 YSYEKL, per germline. This CDR3 reads CASSGTGTTNERLFF. CDR3 in DNA: TGCGCCAGCAGCGGTACAGGGACCACGAATGAAAGACTGTTTTTT.

The genes are TRBV4-3 and TRBJ1-1; tentatively, D is TRBD1 (6 bases). V was trimmed by 5 bases and J by 2 bases, leaving 9 bases between them. CDR1 is LGHNA, CDR2 YSLEER, per germline. The CDR3 is 13 amino acids. CDR3 loop: CASSLQGNTEAFF. The CDR3 nucleotides are TGCGCCAGCAGCTTACAGGGAAACACTGAAGCTTTCTTT.

V usage is TRBV2 and J usage is TRBJ2-2, with D perhaps matching TRBD1 (5 bases). Germline V lookup: CDR1 SNHLY, CDR2 FYNNEI. This CDR3 has 13 residues. V lost 3 bases, J lost 4 bases, and 6 bases lay in between. CDR3 protein: CASSDQGTGELFF. DNA for the CDR3: TGTGCCAGCAGTGACCAGGGCACCGGGGAGCTGTTTTTT.

V usage is TRBV19 and J usage is TRBJ1-2; 7 bases line up with TRBD1. The germline gives CDR1 LNHDA, CDR2 SQIVND (reference sequence). V gave up 5 bases and J gave up 2 bases; unmatched junction bases: 8. CDR3 length: 15 amino acids. The CDR3 spells CASSVGDRANYGYTF. The CDR3 DNA sequence: TGTGCCAGTAGTGTGGGGGACAGAGCGAACTATGGCTACACCTTC.

The V call is TRBV11-2, the J call TRBJ2-5; TRBD1 is a possible D gene (5 bases). Trimming cost V 4 bases and J 5 bases, with 14 bases left between them. The CDR3 sequence is 14 residues long. Germline V gene data show CDR1 as SGHAT and CDR2 as FQNNGV. The CDR3 bases are TGTGCCAGCAGCTCTGGTGACAGTTCGGAGACCCAGTACTTC. Its translation: CASSSGDSSETQYF.

The chain has TRBV11-2 and TRBJ2-4, with D uncertain. CDR1 is SGHAT and CDR2 is FQNNGV in the germline V gene. Trimming took off 5 bases at V and 0 bases at J, with 8 bases between the two ends. The CDR3 totals 14 residues. CDR3 sequence reads: CASSVELAKNIQYF. Here the CDR3 DNA reads TGTGCCAGCAGCGTGGAACTAGCCAAAAACATTCAGTACTTC.

Written as DNA, the CDR3 is TGTGCCAGCAGTTTACCACCGGGACAGGGCAACAATGAGCAGTTCTTC. Translating it yields CASSLPPGQGNNEQFF. The V call is TRBV28, the J call TRBJ2-1; 9 bases map to TRBD1. The CDR3 is 16 amino acids. Germline V gene lookup returns CDR1 MDHEN and CDR2 SYDVKM. J lost 5 bases, V lost 2 bases, and 7 bases had no gene match.

The genes are TRBV7-9 and TRBJ2-5; the match to TRBD2 covers 11 bases. The CDR3 runs to 16 residues. V lost 3 bases and J lost 2; bases outside the gene matches: 5. The V gene's germline CDR1 is SEHNR and CDR2 FQNEAQ (reference sequence). The CDR3 DNA sequence: TGTGCCAGCAGCTTCGGTCTAGCGGGGGGTCAAGAGACCCAGTACTTC. Encoded protein: CASSFGLAGGQETQYF.